Listed below are T cell receptor beta chains from one sample, sequenced in a study of response to subunit inactivated influenza vaccine. TCRdb reprocessed the RT-PCR reads via MiXCR and lists one record per CDR3 protein. The sample carries more than 250,000 distinct CDR3 sequences, 21% recorded once. Sample: PBMCs from blood, taken less than 22 months after vaccination. These receptors originate from a man aged 50 to 69 who received an inactivated influenza vaccine. CDR3s include the opening cysteine and the closing phenylalanine or tryptophan. Fields, in order: clone size, V gene, J gene, D gene, CDR3 DNA, CDR3 protein. A D gene is named only where the DNA matches it firmly. The size entry is marked missing in some rows and otherwise reads once, few, many or a size class.

NA	TRBV4-3	TRBJ1-6	NA	TGCGCCAGCAGCTCCCTGCTCGTGGGGGCGAATTCACCCCTCCACTTT	CASSSLLVGANSPLHF
NA	TRBV12-3/TRBV12-4	TRBJ2-3	TRBD2	TGTGCCAGCAGTTTAGTCGGGGGGGCCACAGATACGCAGTATTTT	CASSLVGGATDTQYF
NA	TRBV12-3/TRBV12-4	TRBJ2-2	NA	TGTGCCAGCAGAACCCGGGTTCCTGAGGGCACCGGGGAGCTGTTTTTT	CASRTRVPEGTGELFF
NA	TRBV11-2	TRBJ2-5	NA	TGTGCCAGCAGCCCACCCGGTAGGGGGGCCCAGGAGACCCAGTACTTC	CASSPPGRGAQETQYF
few	TRBV2	TRBJ1-5	NA	TGTGCCAGCAGGACCGACGGAATCAATCAGCCCCAGCATTTT	CASRTDGINQPQHF
NA	TRBV7-9	TRBJ2-1	NA	TGTGCCAGCAGCTTAGAAGGGCCCGGAGCCTACAATGAGCAGTTCTTC	CASSLEGPGAYNEQFF
NA	TRBV6-6	TRBJ1-2	NA	TGTGCCAGCCTTGGCGTAGGCTACACCTTC	CASLGVGYTF
NA	TRBV4-1	TRBJ2-3	NA	TGCGCCAGCAGCCCCGACCGGAAGGCCGATACGCAGTATTTT	CASSPDRKADTQYF
few	TRBV19	TRBJ1-2	NA	TGTGCCAGTAGTATAGAGGGGAGCTATGGCTACACCTTC	CASSIEGSYGYTF
NA	TRBV3-1	TRBJ1-1	TRBD1	TGTGCCAGCAGCCTTACCGAGAAGGACAGGTTCTTT	CASSLTEKDRFF
NA	TRBV7-8	TRBJ2-1	TRBD1	TGTGCCAGCAGCTTAGCCCCCGGACAGGGCTATGAGCAGTTCTTC	CASSLAPGQGYEQFF
few	TRBV6-2/TRBV6-3	TRBJ2-4	NA	TGTGCCAGCGTTGACCCACCCCACATTCAGTACTTC	CASVDPPHIQYF
NA	TRBV11-2	TRBJ2-7	NA	TGTGCCAGCAGCCCATCCAGGACACTGTACGAGCAGTACTTC	CASSPSRTLYEQYF
few	TRBV7-9	TRBJ1-4	NA	TGTGCCAGCAGCCCACGGGACGGAACTAATGAAAAACTGTTTTTT	CASSPRDGTNEKLFF
NA	TRBV6-2/TRBV6-3	TRBJ2-4	TRBD2	TGTGCCAGCAGCGACTTTCAAGCTAGCGGGGGATTAGCCAAAAACATTCAGTACTTC	CASSDFQASGGLAKNIQYF
NA	TRBV12-3/TRBV12-4	TRBJ2-5	NA	TGTGCCAGCAGTTCAGACGGGTCGCGAGAGACCCAGTACTTC	CASSSDGSRETQYF
few	TRBV7-2	TRBJ1-2	NA	TGTGCCAGCAGCTTAGGCGTTGCCTCTAACTATGGCTACACCTTC	CASSLGVASNYGYTF
few	TRBV2	TRBJ1-2	TRBD1	TGTGCCAGCAGCGCCGACAGGGGGCGCGACTATGGCTACACCTTC	CASSADRGRDYGYTF
NA	TRBV7-3	TRBJ2-7	NA	TGTGCCAGCAGCTTATCGGGAGGGGGCGATTACGAGCAGTACTTC	CASSLSGGGDYEQYF
NA	TRBV28	TRBJ2-1	NA	TGTGCCAGCAGTTTAGCCGCCGATTATTACAATGAGCAGTTCTTC	CASSLAADYYNEQFF
many	TRBV9	TRBJ1-5	NA	TGTGCCAGCAGCCCGGGTAACAGCAATCAGCCCCAGCATTTT	CASSPGNSNQPQHF
NA	TRBV2	TRBJ2-1	TRBD2	TGTGCCAGCAGAAGACGAGGACTAGCGGGGCTACACAATGAGCAGTTCTTC	CASRRRGLAGLHNEQFF
many	TRBV20-1	TRBJ1-3	NA	TGCAGTGCTAGAGTAACAGGGATGAACTCTGGAAACACCATATATTTT	CSARVTGMNSGNTIYF
few	TRBV7-9	TRBJ2-3	TRBD2	TGTGCCAGCAGCTTACTACGGCTAGCGGGTGATACAGATACGCAGTATTTT	CASSLLRLAGDTDTQYF